This T cell receptor (beta chain) came from a study of T cell repertoires in cytomegalovirus infection. V shed 3 bases, J shed 0 bases, and the junction held 15 bases outside the gene matches. Germline CDR1 is SGHDN and CDR2 is FVKESK. The CDR3 consists of 19 residues. TCRdb re-called the reads through MiXCR, storing one row per CDR3 protein. The sample gives 740,000 or so distinct CDR3 sequences, approximately 40% of which show up once; under 3% is in the top ten. The rearrangement uses TRBV14 and TRBJ1-1; 8 nucleotides agree with TRBD1. The clonotype originates from a human donor in good health (CMV status not recorded). Some clones in this sample may be carry-over from other donors' samples. Specimen: PBMCs. In DNA, the CDR3 is TGTGCCAGCAGCCAGCAGACAGGGGCCCTCACAAAGATGAACACTGAAGCTTTCTTT. It specifies CASSQQTGALTKMNTEAFF.